The clone carrying this T cell receptor beta chain was detected only a few times. Its antigen is not identified. Genomic DNA in a quantity of 1.5 to 2 micrograms was derived from cryopreserved PBMCs for TCR beta libraries. Investigators sought sequencing depths of between 1 in 200,000 and 1 in 1 million T cells. TCRdb's table, derived via immunoSEQ multiplex PCR, lists solely in-frame clones and lacks some. The table has about 330,000 clones, about 61% seen once. These data originate in a study of cytotoxic CD8 clonotypes in ibrutinib-treated CLL. General study points: A rise in clonality was seen at ibrutinib response, and a fall back toward baseline was seen at progression.

Trimming cost V 4 bases and J 7 bases, with 8 bases left between them. The CDR3 totals 10 residues. Per the germline V gene, CDR1 is SQVTM and CDR2 is ANQGSEA. The rearrangement joins TRBV29-1 to TRBJ2-7; D unclear. This TCR derives from a human donor with chronic lymphocytic leukemia. This specimen was PBMCs, taken after 36 months of ibrutinib treatment. The CDR3 DNA is TGCAGCGTTGTGACGGGTGAGCAGTACTTC. Its translation: CSVVTGEQYF.